This T cell receptor (beta chain) originates from a study of blood T cell repertoires in COVID-19. Study-wide context: Donors in the United States, Italy and Spain gave samples during acute or convalescent COVID-19. T cells, B-cell-depleted T cells, or PBMCs supplied cDNA or gDNA.

This clone was picked up a small number of times. CDR1 and CDR2 (germline): SGHRS, YFSETQ. This CDR3 has 15 residues. V lost 1 base, J lost 5 bases, and 15 bases lay in between. Patients in Seattle were enrolled during active infection, then followed longitudinally. Original processing notes: The assay estimated nucleated cells by amplifying reference gene primers. The method was immunoSEQ multiplex PCR; TCRdb's version includes in-frame clones alone and lacks a portion of them. The V and J calls and clone size were taken over from that table, and D and trimming were inferred from the DNA. The data show some 160,000 clones, 85% seen once.

The rearrangement joins TRBV5-1 to TRBJ1-1, with D unresolved. The sequence was collected from a woman aged 80 or older with COVID-19, enrolled during active disease. The sequencing sample was made of peripheral blood. The CDR3 here is CASSLTSLAGTEAFF. The CDR3 coding sequence is TGCGCCAGCAGCTTGACCTCTTTGGCGGGGACTGAAGCTTTCTTT.